Listed here are 18 T cell receptor beta chains from one sample, sequenced in a study of beta chain features in type 1 diabetes. Reverse transcription of all isolated RNA meant that expressed TCRB transcripts were sequenced. Using immunoSEQ multiplex PCR, the repertoire was profiled, and TCRdb retains in-frame clones only, with some absent. The table shows 150,000 or so clones, with roughly 10% occurring only once. Sequenced material: central memory CD4+ T cells from blood. These receptors were obtained from a woman aged 40 to 55 in good health.

A remark on this clone: Other DNA sequences in this sample translate to the same CDR3. This chain links TRBV2 with TRBJ2-7; tentative D call: TRBD2 (5 bases). The germline V gene has CDR1 SNHLY and CDR2 FYNNEI. The CDR3 sequence is 11 residues long. V was trimmed by 6 bases and J by 4 bases, leaving 7 bases between them. The CDR3 region is CASRGEYEQYF. Here the CDR3 DNA reads TGTGCCAGCAGGGGAGAATACGAGCAGTACTTC.

This clone was found a few times. Distinct nucleotide sequences in the sample also encode this CDR3. This chain joins TRBV6-1 and TRBJ2-5; TRBD1 is a possible D gene (5 bases). The CDR3 has 13 residues. The germline V and J ends were trimmed by 4 bases and 3 bases, with 9 bases remaining between them. The germline gives CDR1 MNHNS, CDR2 SASEGT. The CDR3 DNA follows: TGTGCCAGCAGTGGTGGGGCCAAAGAGACCCAGTACTTC. It codes for CASSGGAKETQYF.

The DNA for the CDR3 is TGTGCCAGCTTTCAGGGTTCCGGGGAGCTGTTTTTT. Amino acid sequence: CASFQGSGELFF. The chain combines TRBV6-5 with TRBJ2-2; possibly TRBD1 for D (5 bases). The germline CDR1 and CDR2 sequences are MNHEY and SVGAGI. The CDR3 consists of 12 residues. Deletions cut 8 bases from V and 6 bases from J, with 10 bases between.

The chain employs TRBV5-4 and TRBJ1-2, with TRBD1 matching 7 bases. CDR1 and CDR2 from the germline V gene are SGHNT and YYREEE (reference sequence). V lost 0 bases, J lost 8 bases, and 4 bases stayed unmatched. The CDR3 is made up of 13 amino acids. CDR3 DNA: TGTGCCAGCAGCTTGGGACAGGGCGGGGGCTACACCTTC. The encoded protein is CASSLGQGGGYTF.

In its sample, this clone was seen a few times. The chain uses TRBV7-8 and TRBJ2-5; D is possibly TRBD2 (6 bases). The CDR3 sequence is 14 residues long. The V end lost 5 bases, the J end lost 2 bases, and 12 bases lay between the germline ends. The germline V gene encodes CDR1 SGHVS and CDR2 FQNEAQ. The CDR3 reads CASSPGGGQETQYF. The CDR3 bases are TGTGCCAGCAGCCCCGGGGGTGGACAAGAGACCCAGTACTTC.

This rearrangement joins TRBV10-2 to TRBJ2-3; possible D gene TRBD2, 5 bases. Germline values: CDR1 WSHSY, CDR2 SAAADI. CDR3 size: 15 residues. Here the CDR3 reads CTTCKRGVATDTQYF. In DNA form, the CDR3 reads TGCACAACCTGCAAACGGGGAGTAGCGACAGATACGCAGTATTTT.

The DNA of the CDR3 is TGTGCTAGTGGACTGGCACAACAGTATGGCTACACCTTC. Its translation: CASGLAQQYGYTF. The gene calls are TRBV12-5 and TRBJ1-2; the D is unclear. In germline, CDR1 is LGHNT, CDR2 FRNRAP. The CDR3 runs to 13 residues. Trimming pared 6 bases from V and 5 bases from J, leaving 13 bases between.

The table lists this clone with a few counts. The gene calls are TRBV6-5 and TRBJ1-1; D may be TRBD1 (6 bases). Between the trimmed V and J ends, which lost 5 bases and 0 bases, there was a span of 10 bases. The germline V gene has CDR1 MNHEY and CDR2 SVGAGI. The CDR3 consists of 14 residues. The CDR3 sequence: CASSIRGMNTEAFF. The DNA of the CDR3 is TGTGCCAGCAGTATAAGGGGGATGAACACTGAAGCTTTCTTT.

The chain is built from TRBV9 and TRBJ1-1; 7 nucleotides match TRBD1. The CDR3 covers 15 residues. Germline CDR1 reads SGDLS; CDR2 reads YYNGEE. V lost 0 bases, J lost 5 bases, and 7 bases stayed unmatched. This CDR3 reads CASSVGDRVRTEAFF. CDR3 nucleotide sequence: TGTGCCAGCAGCGTAGGAGACAGGGTAAGGACTGAAGCTTTCTTT.

There are a few counts of this clone. This rearrangement joins TRBV11-2 to TRBJ2-7; a possible D gene is TRBD2 (7 bases). The CDR3 is 15 residues long. Trimming shortened V by 5 bases and J by 1 base, and 15 bases separated the two germline ends. Germline V gene lookup returns CDR1 SGHAT and CDR2 FQNNGV. The CDR3 here is CASSRYREGSYEQYF. CDR3 coding DNA: TGTGCCAGCAGCAGGTACAGGGAGGGATCCTACGAGCAGTACTTC.

This clone was seen a few times. The chain joins TRBV19 to TRBJ1-2; a possible D gene is TRBD1 (6 bases). Trimming stripped 2 bases from V and 5 bases from J, with 12 bases between. In germline, CDR1 is LNHDA, CDR2 SQIVND (reference sequence). CDR3 length equals 14 residues. The CDR3 spells CASSIPDRGYGYTF. The CDR3 region has the DNA TGTGCCAGTAGTATACCGGACAGAGGATATGGCTACACCTTC.

V gene TRBV11-2 combines with J gene TRBJ2-3; TRBD2 matches 13 bases. After removal of 5 bases from V and 4 bases from J, the junction contained 6 bases not matched to a gene. Germline CDR1 SGHAT, CDR2 FQNNGV. This CDR3 is built from 16 residues. The CDR3 here is CASSRELAGGPDTQYF. In nucleotides, the CDR3 is TGTGCCAGCAGCCGGGAACTAGCGGGGGGGCCAGATACGCAGTATTTT.

This clone turned up a few times. The gene calls are TRBV5-6 and TRBJ1-2; perhaps TRBD1 as D (5 bases). Germline V CDR1 and CDR2: SGHDT, YYEEEE. This CDR3 comprises 14 residues. The V end was cut by 0 bases, the J end by 2 bases, with 8 bases between. The CDR3: CASSLVRGNYGYTF. DNA of the CDR3: TGTGCCAGCAGCTTGGTACGGGGGAACTATGGCTACACCTTC.

The chain combines TRBV19 with TRBJ2-1; 7 nucleotides agree with TRBD2. The CDR3 is made up of 19 amino acids. Germline assignment: CDR1 LNHDA and CDR2 SQIVND (reference sequence). J gave up 0 bases and V 3 bases, and 14 bases lay outside the gene matches. The CDR3 region has the DNA TGTGCCAGTAGTATGTTGAGGACGGGGCGGGGGAACTCCTACAATGAGCAGTTCTTC. Its protein product is CASSMLRTGRGNSYNEQFF.

The chain couples TRBV19 to TRBJ2-2; no clear D. In germline, CDR1 is LNHDA, CDR2 SQIVND (reference sequence). The CDR3 consists of 13 residues. V dropped 0 bases and J dropped 6 bases, with 5 bases sitting between them. The CDR3 DNA reads TGTGCCAGTAGTATAGATATTTCCGGGGAGCTGTTTTTT. It translates to CASSIDISGELFF.

At least ten counts were recorded for this clone. The genes are TRBV5-1 and TRBJ2-3; 7 bases line up with TRBD1. This CDR3 comprises 16 residues. V trimming: 3 bases; J trimming: 6 bases; junction bases outside the gene matches: 13. Germline CDR1 and CDR2: SGHRS and YFSETQ. CDR3 sequence reads: CASSYSPDRKMDTQYF. The CDR3 DNA sequence: TGCGCCAGCAGCTACTCCCCGGACAGGAAGATGGATACGCAGTATTTT.

The genes are TRBV4-2 and TRBJ1-5; the D is unclear. This CDR3 is built from 15 residues. V was clipped by 1 base and J by 0 bases, with 7 bases between them. Germline lookup yields CDR1 LGHNA and CDR2 YNFKEQ. CDR3 in DNA: TGTGCCAGCAGCCAAGCGGGGAATAGCAATCAGCCCCAGCATTTT. It is translated as CASSQAGNSNQPQHF.

DNA for the CDR3: TGTGCCAGCAGTGACCCCGTAGCCTACGAGCAGTACTTC. Amino acid sequence: CASSDPVAYEQYF. The chain employs TRBV2 and TRBJ2-7, with D unclear. In germline, CDR1 is SNHLY, CDR2 FYNNEI. V lost 3 bases and J 2 bases, leaving 8 bases between the germline ends. The CDR3 spans 13 residues.